Given below is one T cell receptor beta chain in context. Antigen unknown. This sample was taken from a study of beta chain features in type 1 diabetes. General study findings and limits: For type 1 diabetes patients, VDJ junctions showed fewer insertions and more deletions. High-TCR-expressing cells could be over-represented by cDNA sequencing.

Trimming pared 4 bases from V and 3 bases from J, leaving 9 bases between. Germline assignment: CDR1 SQVTM and CDR2 ANQGSEA. The CDR3 covers 12 residues. What was sequenced were expressed TCRB transcripts, since all of the isolated RNA had been reverse transcribed. It was found that naive, central memory and regulatory T cell samples averaged around 3.8 million reads. Using immunoSEQ multiplex PCR, the repertoire was profiled, and TCRdb retains in-frame clones only, with some absent. The data contain hundreds of thousands of clones, 9.5% to 11% of them singletons. One heparinised draw of blood, averaging approximately 110 mL, came from each donor.

This chain uses TRBV29-1 with TRBJ2-5; D remains ambiguous. The TCR originated in a woman in her 30s in good health. Sequencing was carried out using naive CD4+ T cells from blood. As DNA, the CDR3 is TGCAGCGTTGGCGGCAGTGAAGAGACCCAGTACTTC. It translates to CSVGGSEETQYF.